This TCR beta chain was identified during a study of cytomegalovirus exposure and HLA in healthy donors (TCRdb year 2017). Study-level background: In an earlier analysis of roughly 590 of the donors, roughly 300 Gb of sequence data and 117 million unique TCR beta sequences from 150 million to 200 million T cells were reported. Roughly 300 gigabases of sequencing data and tens of millions of unique TCR sequences were included in an early release covering around 600 HLA-typed donors. Among the roughly 400 genotyped donors, around 81% belonged to the genetic ancestry cluster associated with self-reported Caucasian donors. The study aimed to test whether cataloging public T cell receptors could reveal signatures of past pathogen exposure. Using immunosequencing, the study profiled T cell repertoires from about 610 subjects and related those repertoires to cytomegalovirus serostatus. Along with the roughly 670-subject first cohort, a separate validation cohort of over a hundred different subjects was used. The study combined high-throughput TCR immunosequencing, statistical association of individual TCRs with disease status, and machine learning to predict cytomegalovirus infection status. A later analysis re-examined previously published TCR beta repertoires from about 670 donors and added high-resolution HLA genotyping to investigate patterns of TCR occurrence. Rather than using new phenotypic data, the later analysis identified candidate immune exposures from TCR beta sequences and from how often those sequences occurred across donors. In an earlier analysis of 500 to 650 of the donors, high-throughput TCR beta sequencing was used to judge whether each TCR beta V gene segment behaved as functional or pseudogenic. Donor age, sex, ethnicity and CMV serostatus were collected together with the repertoire data. A later genetic analysis used genome-wide SNP genotypes for about 65% of the roughly 700 donors, treating that subset as a discovery cohort. All discovery cohort repertoires had been generated using a single sequencing platform. HLA typing included class I and class II loci at four-digit resolution. The number of typed donors differed by locus: about 629-630 for A, B, C, DRB1 and DQB1; 500 to 550 for DQA1; 606 for DPA1; and roughly 450 for DPB1. Because of strong linkage in the cohort, 5 or 6 DR-DQ haplotypes were treated as single units for association and clustering. Among 398 genotyped donors of the cohort, an average of approximately 240,000 unique TCR beta nucleotide sequences were sequenced per donor, about a sixth of them non-productive. Beyond this particular receptor, the publication reports: The study listed 164 TCR beta chains as associated with cytomegalovirus. The 87-base-pair reads could not distinguish some IMGT-functional V segments, including TRBV6-2 and TRBV6-3, so those segments were excluded. Correlated functional status among segregating V segments might reflect linkage disequilibrium, but an unknown experimental factor could not be ruled out. The cohort was sequenced for TCR beta chains only, and without alpha or paired-chain data the features that could be detected were limited. The classifier was reported to diagnose cytomegalovirus status with high specificity and sensitivity in both the original and validation cohorts. A later analysis reported that several top co-occurrence clusters appeared linked to parvovirus B19, influenza, CMV and Epstein-Barr virus. Roughly uniform sequencing depth across donors was assumed in presence/absence analyses, although this assumption may not hold. A group of highly shared sequence variants was considered likely to be a technical artifact of the sequencing pipeline. In a later analysis, most CMV-associated TCR beta chains were found to appear HLA-restricted, with HLA associations seemingly driven largely by CMV exposure. V-gene and J-gene trimming of TCR beta chains was associated with a missense DCLRE1C variant in a later genetic analysis, and the association was replicated in an independent cohort. According to a later analysis, TCR association rates differed among HLA loci, with DRB1 alleles showing the most associated TCRs and HLA-C alleles showing the fewest. A later analysis associated about 17,000 TCR beta sequences with specific HLA alleles at a false discovery rate of 0.05. In a later analysis, HLA-associated TCR beta chains were found to be more clonally expanded and to have lower generation probabilities than equally common non-associated chains. A further reported finding was that TCR beta sequences accurately predicted the HLA-A and HLA-B alleles for most subjects in the first cohort. In an earlier analysis of more than 500 of the donors, most TCR beta V segments appeared in productive rearrangements about 87% or about 30% of the time, broadly matching IMGT annotations. In vitro tests confirmed that a few of the cytomegalovirus-associated TCR beta chains recognize cytomegalovirus antigens. For the cohort, immune exposure information was limited to CMV serostatus. Most TCR sequences were seen in very few donors, while some public TCRs were found in many individuals. In a later genetic analysis, fewer N-insertions in productive TCRs were reported among donors in an Asian-associated ancestry cluster than the roughly 640-donor mean. The earlier analysis of about 600 of the donors excluded roughly 17 rarely observed V segments, including chromosome 9 orphons, because counts were too low. When HLA alleles, especially DR and DQ, strongly co-occurred, TCR associations were difficult to assign to individual alleles. Because HLA typing was missing for some donors at each locus, association tests included only the typed subset. It was suggested by the authors that the approach could potentially be generalized to other disease states and immunological phenotypes.

Libraries were built with the immunoSEQ multiplex PCR assay. For the multiplex PCR, a mixture combining 60 forward primers for TCR Vbeta segments and 13 reverse primers for TCR Jbeta segments was used. A multiplex PCR assay on genomic DNA amplified the CDR3 region of rearranged TCR beta genes. On the Illumina HiSeq System, the amplified TCR beta libraries were sequenced as 87-base-pair reads. The authors processed their data as follows. A later analysis tallied 75 million to 95 million unique TCR beta chains across the 650 to 750 repertoires, and about 12 million of those chains were shared by two or more donors. Raw reads were error-corrected and collapsed into unique sequences with a nearest-neighbor algorithm that merged closely related sequences to remove PCR and sequencing errors. To assign V, D and J gene segments, CDR3 sequences were aligned to IMGT reference sequences. For a sequence to be retained, a match of at least six nucleotides was required to both a V gene segment and a J gene segment. Rearrangements were classified as productive when the CDR3 lacked stop codons and remained in frame with V and J, and all other rearrangements were classified as non-productive. Following IMGT convention, CDR3 was defined as the stretch from the second conserved V-encoded cysteine to the conserved J-encoded phenylalanine. In an earlier analysis of more than 550 of the donors, sequences lacking an unambiguous match to a single V gene segment were excluded. In an earlier analysis of approximately 590 of the donors, V segments were called functional above 56.7% productive rearrangements and were called segregating when the between-donor standard deviation exceeded 5%. A statistical classification framework was built to diagnose cytomegalovirus status from the catalog of TCR beta chain sequences. In a later analysis, TCR nucleotide sequences were compared against IMGT/GENE-DB human TR gene sequences so that V and J genes could be assigned. Using the TCRdist pipeline, a later analysis assigned CDR3 sequences along with most-parsimonious VDJ recombination scenarios. A later analysis defined each TCR beta chain by its CDR3 amino acid sequence plus V-gene family, and excluded reads lacking a unique V-gene family. To address suspected cross-contamination and a sequencing artifact, a later analysis removed some 620 highly shared, low-generation-probability nucleotide sequences. In a later analysis, a clonal expansion index for each public chain was calculated from normalized within-repertoire ranks of inferred template counts. In a later analysis, generation probabilities were computed using a VDJ recombination model fitted to out-of-frame rearrangements, and the results were checked against IGoR. In a later analysis, TCR-TCR, TCR-HLA and TCR-CMV co-occurrence was scored with hypergeometric tests, and a repertoire-size bias correction was applied to TCR pairs. To estimate false discovery rates, a later analysis permuted the HLA or CMV assignments 20 times. In a later analysis, co-occurring TCRs were grouped using DBSCAN, and TCRdist sequence similarity was added for clustering within HLA-allele-positive subsets. For co-occurrence clustering, repertoires with fewer than 30,000 or more than 120,000 public chains were excluded, along with a handful of repertoires with anomalous nucleotide sharing. As stored in TCRdb, this immuneACCESS dataset retains in-frame rearrangements with V and J assigned. A fraction of the clones does not appear; measured against another copy, unresolved V genes explain less than half of the discrepancy, and the remainder lacks a known reason. D and trimming come from the DNA, and the V and J calls and clone size come from that table. For this sample the table gives some 150,000 clones, of which around 69% were detected only once. Roughly 1.4% of the sample is held by the ten biggest clonotypes.

In total, roughly 670 healthy bone marrow donors made up the cohort. All cohort members were sampled while nominally healthy, although unrecorded immune exposures were likely present. The donor tested CMV seronegative, placing the donor among the 350 or so seronegative members of the cohort. A peripheral blood sample was provided by each donor, and peripheral blood mononuclear cells were used for TCR beta sequencing. The Qiagen DNeasy Blood Extraction Kit was used to extract genomic DNA from the blood cell samples. Taken from the germline V gene, the CDR1 and CDR2 loops are LGHNA and YSLEER. The CDR3 runs 18 residues from the cysteine to the phenylalanine. The entry retains the CDR3 DNA only, 54 bases that are in frame from base 1. The sample holds one count of this clone. Its antigen remains unidentified. One end of the junction varies from germline; a read error may be responsible.

The sample consisted of PBMCs. This sequence was found in a man aged 55 to 70 in good health and CMV-seronegative. Rearrangement joined TRBV4-3 to TRBJ2-3; TRBD1 could be the D gene, as 5 bases match. The CDR3 region: CASSQDPVRMRSTGTQYF. The DNA reads TGCGCCAGCAGCCAAGATCCAGTGCGGATGCGGAGCACAGGTACGCAGTATTTT.